This is a list of T cell receptor beta chains from one sample in a study of blood T cell repertoires in COVID-19. Produced via immunoSEQ multiplex PCR; TCRdb's table is partial and in-frame only. The top ten hold about 15% of the sample, which has 100,000 or so clones, around 72% seen once. The sample taken for sequencing was peripheral blood. These receptors all stem from a woman of 80 years or more with acute or convalescent COVID-19. The CDR3 runs from the conserved cysteine through the conserved F or W. Each record gives: J gene, clone size, V gene, D gene, CDR3 DNA, CDR3 protein. D genes are given only for firm matches. A clone size is listed for some rows: how often the clone was seen (once, few, many), or a class if it is expanded.

>TRBJ2-7|-|TRBV6-4|TRBD1
TGTGCCAGCCAGCACAGGGGGCTCATCTACGAGCAGTACTTC
CASQHRGLIYEQYF
>TRBJ1-4|-|TRBV5-5|-
TGTGCCAGCAGCTTGGAACCCGGTCGGGAAAAACTGTTTTTT
CASSLEPGREKLFF
>TRBJ1-1|once|TRBV18|-
TGTGCCACCGAGGGGACACCGAACACTGAAGCTTTCTTT
CATEGTPNTEAFF
>TRBJ1-5|few|TRBV10-3|-
TGTGCCATCAGTGCCCAGGTGGGTAATCAGCCCCAGCATTTT
CAISAQVGNQPQHF
>TRBJ1-2|-|TRBV2|-
TGTGCCAGCATTTTCAGGGCTGGTGGCTACACCTTC
CASIFRAGGYTF
>TRBJ2-3|-|TRBV7-2|TRBD1
TGTGCCAGCAGCTTAGTTAGGGGGACAGGGGGCGTTCAGTATTTT
CASSLVRGTGGVQYF
>TRBJ1-2|few|TRBV20-1|-
TGCAGTGCTAGTGAGGGGAGCTCTGGCTACACCTTC
CSASEGSSGYTF
>TRBJ1-6|-|TRBV3-1/TRBV3-2|-
TGTGCCAGCAGGTATCAGGATTCACCCCTCCACTTT
CASRYQDSPLHF
>TRBJ2-5|-|TRBV13|TRBD2
TGTGCCAGCAGCTTGTGGGCCAGCGGGGGTGACAGCCAGTACTTC
CASSLWASGGDSQYF
>TRBJ1-5|-|TRBV6-2/TRBV6-3|-
TGTGCCAGCAGTATCAATGCTCGGGATCAGCCCCAGCATTTT
CASSINARDQPQHF
>TRBJ2-2|few|TRBV3-1/TRBV3-2|-
TGTGCCAGCAGCCAAGATTACAAGGGAGCCTACTCGAACACCGGGGAGCTGTTTTTT
CASSQDYKGAYSNTGELFF
>TRBJ1-4|-|TRBV19|TRBD1
TGTGCCAGTAGTGGCGACAGGGCAAGGGCTTATGAAAAACTGTTTTTT
CASSGDRARAYEKLFF
>TRBJ1-2|-|TRBV5-6|TRBD1
TGTGCCAGCAGCCTAGACAGGGTTGACTATGGCTACACCTTC
CASSLDRVDYGYTF
>TRBJ1-1|-|TRBV7-3|-
TGTGCCAGCAGCACAGGGCCAGACACTGAAGCTTTCTTT
CASSTGPDTEAFF
>TRBJ1-4|-|TRBV30|TRBD1
TGTGCCTGGAGTAAGGGACAGGCAACTAATGAAAAACTGTTTTTT
CAWSKGQATNEKLFF
>TRBJ2-1|-|TRBV6-2/TRBV6-3|-
TGTGCCAGCAGTACACTCGAGCTTCGACAGTCTGGGTTGATGGGTAATGAGCAGTTCTTC
CASSTLELRQSGLMGNEQFF
>TRBJ2-1|-|TRBV5-1|TRBD2
TGCGCCAGCAGCTTGTTAGCGGGGGGGCCTTCTCTGAATGAGCAGTTCTTC
CASSLLAGGPSLNEQFF
>TRBJ2-1|-|TRBV4-2|TRBD2
TGTGCCAGCAGCCAACGACTAGCGGGGGGTTACAATGAGCAGTTCTTC
CASSQRLAGGYNEQFF
>TRBJ1-1|-|TRBV29-1|-
TGCAGCGTTGAGGGGCTGCGCATGAACACTGAAGCTTTCTTT
CSVEGLRMNTEAFF
>TRBJ2-5|-|TRBV11-2|TRBD2
TGTGCCAGCAGCTTAGAACCACTAGCGGTCCAAGAGACCCAGTACTTC
CASSLEPLAVQETQYF
>TRBJ2-7|-|TRBV9|-
TGTGCCAGCAGCGGGGAGGTGAGCTCCTACGAGCAGTACTTC
CASSGEVSSYEQYF
>TRBJ2-3|-|TRBV9|TRBD1
TGTGCCAGCAGCGTAGTCGCCGCGGGACAGGGGGTAGATACGCAGTATTTT
CASSVVAAGQGVDTQYF
>TRBJ2-4|-|TRBV9|-
TGTGCCAGCAGCGTAGCTGCGAACAAAAACATTCAGTACTTC
CASSVAANKNIQYF
>TRBJ1-1|-|TRBV20-1|-
TGCAGTGCTAGTTCAGTGAACACTGAAGCTTTCTTT
CSASSVNTEAFF
>TRBJ2-1|-|TRBV6-2/TRBV6-3|TRBD1
TGTGCCAGCAGTGACAGGGCCCGTTCAGTCAATGAGCAGTTCTTC
CASSDRARSVNEQFF
>TRBJ1-1|-|TRBV29-1|TRBD1
TGCAGCGTTACGACAGGGGGCAGGGACACTGAAGCTTTCTTT
CSVTTGGRDTEAFF
>TRBJ1-5|-|TRBV4-3|TRBD1
TGCGCCAGCAGCCAAGATGGGACAGGGCATCAGCCCCAGCATTTT
CASSQDGTGHQPQHF
>TRBJ2-3|-|TRBV7-2|TRBD2
TGTGCCAGCAGCTTTAGCGGGGGGTTTGGGGATACGCAGTATTTT
CASSFSGGFGDTQYF
>TRBJ1-1|-|TRBV11-3|-
TGTGCCAGCAGCAGTTATTCAGGGACTGAAGCTTTCTTT
CASSSYSGTEAFF
>TRBJ2-7|once|TRBV5-5|TRBD1
TGTGCCAGCAGCCAATCGTTAGGACAGGGCGGGTCCTACGAGCAGTACTTC
CASSQSLGQGGSYEQYF
>TRBJ2-2|-|TRBV7-9|TRBD2
TGTGCCAGCAACCTGAGCGGGGGGCCGACCGGGGAGCTGTTTTTT
CASNLSGGPTGELFF
>TRBJ2-1|-|TRBV5-1|-
TGCGCCAGCAGTCCAGGACAGACGGGGAATGAGCAGTTCTTC
CASSPGQTGNEQFF
>TRBJ1-1|-|TRBV3-1/TRBV3-2|TRBD1
TGTGCCAGCAGCCCGACAGGGGGCAACACTGAAGCTTTCTTT
CASSPTGGNTEAFF
>TRBJ1-1|many|TRBV28|TRBD1
TGTGCCAGCAGTCCTCGCGGACAGGGGGCTAAAGACACTGAAGCTTTCTTT
CASSPRGQGAKDTEAFF
>TRBJ1-1|few|TRBV19|-
TGTGCCAGTAGTGCCCTTGGGGAGAGGAACACTGAAGCTTTCTTT
CASSALGERNTEAFF
>TRBJ1-2|-|TRBV6-1|-
TGTGCCAGCAGTGAAGGACTGAACTATGGCTACACCTTC
CASSEGLNYGYTF
>TRBJ2-3|-|TRBV12-5|TRBD2
TGTGCTAGTGGTTTGGGGGCGGGGGGCCCAGATACGCAGTATTTT
CASGLGAGGPDTQYF
>TRBJ1-5|-|TRBV7-9|TRBD1
TGTGCCAGCAGCTACCAGGGGGCGTTTGGCAATCAGCCCCAGCATTTT
CASSYQGAFGNQPQHF
>TRBJ2-7|-|TRBV29-1|-
TGCAGCGTTGAAGATGGGGCAAAAAACTCATTC
CSVEDGAKNSF
>TRBJ2-7|-|TRBV9|TRBD1
TGTGCCAGCAGCGTAGGGACCGGGACAGGGTTCAACGAGCAGTACTTC
CASSVGTGTGFNEQYF
>TRBJ2-1|once|TRBV28|TRBD1
TGTGCCAGCAGCCCGATCAGGGGGAATGAGCAGTTCTTC
CASSPIRGNEQFF
>TRBJ2-5|-|TRBV19|-
TGTGCCAGTAGTATAGTTCTCCGCGGGACAGCCGACCAAGAGACCCAGTACTTC
CASSIVLRGTADQETQYF
>TRBJ1-6|-|TRBV3-1/TRBV3-2|-
TGTGCCAGCAGCCAGAACCTCGGAGGGACTAATTCACCCCTCCACTTT
CASSQNLGGTNSPLHF
>TRBJ1-1|few|TRBV11-2|TRBD1
TGTGCCAGCAGCCAAGGACAGGGGTTGAACACTGAAGCTTTCTTT
CASSQGQGLNTEAFF
>TRBJ1-5|once|TRBV9|TRBD1
TGTGCCAGCAGCACAGGGGAGGACCAGCCCCAGCATTTT
CASSTGEDQPQHF
>TRBJ1-1|-|TRBV6-1|-
TGTGCCAGCAGTGAATGGCCCCCGCACCCTTTCTTT
CASSEWPPHPFF
>TRBJ2-3|once|TRBV2|-
TGTGCCAGCGGGGACTCATCGAGTACAGATACGCAGTATTTT
CASGDSSSTDTQYF
>TRBJ2-7|-|TRBV2|-
TGTGCCAGCAGCCGGGGGTCGCTCTCCTACGAGCAGTACTTC
CASSRGSLSYEQYF
>TRBJ2-4|-|TRBV5-1|-
TGCGCCAGCAGCTTTGGGGGGGCGAATGGGGCAAACATTCAGTACTTC
CASSFGGANGANIQYF
>TRBJ1-1|-|TRBV18|-
TGTGCCAGCTCACGAGCGCTGAACACTGAAGCTTTCTTT
CASSRALNTEAFF
>TRBJ1-2|-|TRBV11-2|TRBD1
TGTGCCAGCAGCTTTGGGACAGCTTATGGCTACACCTTC
CASSFGTAYGYTF
>TRBJ2-7|-|TRBV24-1|TRBD1
TGTGCCACCCGTAGTTCCGGGACAGCATACGAGCAGTACTTC
CATRSSGTAYEQYF
>TRBJ2-7|once|TRBV7-2|-
TGTGCCAGCAGTTCGGAGTCCTACGAGCAGTACTTC
CASSSESYEQYF
>TRBJ1-5|-|TRBV2|-
TGTGCCAGCAGTGATTTCCAGGGAAGAAGACGAAATCAGCCCCAGCATTTT
CASSDFQGRRRNQPQHF
>TRBJ1-1|-|TRBV13|-
TGTGCCAGCAGCTTATTGGGAGATGACACTGAAGCTTTCTTT
CASSLLGDDTEAFF